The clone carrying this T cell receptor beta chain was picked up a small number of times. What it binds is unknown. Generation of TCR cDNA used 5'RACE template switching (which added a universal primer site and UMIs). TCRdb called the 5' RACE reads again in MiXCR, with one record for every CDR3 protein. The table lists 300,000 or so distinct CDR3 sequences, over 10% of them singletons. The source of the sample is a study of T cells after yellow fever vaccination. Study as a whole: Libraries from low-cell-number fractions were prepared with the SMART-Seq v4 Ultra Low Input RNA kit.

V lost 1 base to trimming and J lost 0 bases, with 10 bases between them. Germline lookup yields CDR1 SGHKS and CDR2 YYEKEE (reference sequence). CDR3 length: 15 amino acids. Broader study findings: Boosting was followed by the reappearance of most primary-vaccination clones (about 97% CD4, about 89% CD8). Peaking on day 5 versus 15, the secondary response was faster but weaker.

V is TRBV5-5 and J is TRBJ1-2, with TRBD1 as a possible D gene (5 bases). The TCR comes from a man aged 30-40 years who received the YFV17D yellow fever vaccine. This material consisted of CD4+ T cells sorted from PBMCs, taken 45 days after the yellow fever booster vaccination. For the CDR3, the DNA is TGTGCCAGCAGCTTGTGGCAGACAGCTAACTATGGCTACACCTTC. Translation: CASSLWQTANYGYTF.